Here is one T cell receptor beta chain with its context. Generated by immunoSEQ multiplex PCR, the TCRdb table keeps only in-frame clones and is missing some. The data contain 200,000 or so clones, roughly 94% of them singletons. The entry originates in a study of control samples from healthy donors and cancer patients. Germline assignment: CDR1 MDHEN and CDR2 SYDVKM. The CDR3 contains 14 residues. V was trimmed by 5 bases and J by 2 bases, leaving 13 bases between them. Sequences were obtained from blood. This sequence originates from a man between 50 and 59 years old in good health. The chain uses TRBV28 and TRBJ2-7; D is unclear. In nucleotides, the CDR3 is TGTGCCAGCAGTCAACGGACGTGGCCCTACGAGCAGTACTTC. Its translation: CASSQRTWPYEQYF. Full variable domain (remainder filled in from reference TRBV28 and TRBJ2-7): DVKVTQSSRYLVKRTGEKVFLECVQDMDHENMFWYRQDPGLGLRLIYFSYDVKMKEKGDIPEGYSVSREKKERFSLILESASTNQTSMYLCASSQRTWPYEQYFGPGTRLTVT.